The 8 T cell receptor beta chains listed next were all sequenced from one sample in a study of cytomegalovirus exposure and HLA in healthy donors. Primers: 60 Vbeta forward and 13 Jbeta reverse. Some clones are missing from TCRdb's copy, which holds only in-frame ones; the method was immunoSEQ multiplex PCR. The sample yields tens of thousands of clones, approximately 75% seen once. The specimen was PBMCs. The receptors here all came from a woman in her thirties or forties in good health and CMV-seronegative.

V and J are TRBV23-1 and TRBJ1-1; D ambiguous. TRBV23-1 qualifies as an ORF whose function is uncertain. Deletions cut 10 bases from V and 3 bases from J, with 12 bases between. The CDR3 has 12 residues. CDR3 coding DNA: TGCGCCAACCGGGAGGACGACACTGAAGCTTTCTTT. Encoded protein: CANREDDTEAFF.

The chain joins TRBV4-1 to TRBJ2-3; TRBD2 matches 8 bases. V shed 0 bases and J 0 bases; nucleotides not matched to a gene: 5. Germline assignment: CDR1 MGHRA and CDR2 YSYEKL. This CDR3 comprises 17 residues. The CDR3 sequence is CASSQDPGGTSTDTQYF. In DNA form, the CDR3 reads TGCGCCAGCAGCCAAGATCCGGGAGGGACTAGCACAGATACGCAGTATTTT.

This chain links TRBV5-6 with TRBJ2-3; tentatively, D is TRBD1 (5 bases). V shed 0 bases and J shed 4 bases, with 9 bases lying between them. Germline values: CDR1 SGHDT, CDR2 YYEEEE. This CDR3 is built from 14 residues. The CDR3 here is CASSLEVGPDTQYF. In nucleotides, the CDR3 is TGTGCCAGCAGCTTGGAGGTGGGGCCAGATACGCAGTATTTT.

This sequence joins TRBV19 and TRBJ1-1, with a tentative D call TRBD1 (5 bases). The V end lost 6 bases, the J end lost 1 base, and 12 bases lay between the germline ends. Germline CDR1 is LNHDA and CDR2 is SQIVND (reference sequence). The CDR3 consists of 14 residues. The CDR3 nucleotides are TGTGCCAGTAGCTCAGGGTCGGGGAACACTGAAGCTTTCTTT. This sequence encodes CASSSGSGNTEAFF. Complete variable domain (other parts from reference TRBV19 and TRBJ1-1): DGGITQSPKYLFRKEGQNVTLSCEQNLNHDAMYWYRQDPGQGLRLIYYSQIVNDFQKGDIAEGYSVSREKKESFPLTVTSAQKNPTAFYLCASSSGSGNTEAFFGQGTRLTVV.

The CDR3 loop reads CASSLAINRVAYEQYF. CDR3 coding DNA: TGTGCCAGCAGCTTGGCCATCAACAGGGTGGCGTACGAGCAGTACTTC. The chain employs TRBV5-6 and TRBJ2-7; a possible D gene is TRBD1 (6 bases). The CDR3 loop spans 16 amino acids. V lost 0 bases and J lost 4, with 17 bases in between. The germline V gene encodes CDR1 SGHDT and CDR2 YYEEEE.

This rearrangement joins TRBV28 to TRBJ1-5, with D possibly TRBD1 on 5 matching bases. Trimming stripped 5 bases from V and 3 bases from J, with 14 bases between. Germline V gives CDR1 MDHEN, CDR2 SYDVKM. This CDR3 has 15 residues. This CDR3 is CASSPTGGINQPQHF. For the CDR3, the DNA is TGTGCCAGCAGTCCTACGGGGGGAATCAATCAGCCCCAGCATTTT.

Only a few counts were recorded for this clone. The genes are TRBV4-2 and TRBJ2-3, with D possibly TRBD2 on 5 matching bases. This CDR3 has 15 amino acids. V was trimmed by 2 bases and J by 2 bases, leaving 11 bases between them. The germline V gene has CDR1 LGHNA and CDR2 YNFKEQ. The chain's CDR3 is CASSQPGFYTDTQYF. CDR3 coding DNA: TGTGCCAGCAGCCAACCGGGGTTCTACACAGATACGCAGTATTTT.

This chain links TRBV5-1 with TRBJ1-1; D unresolved. This CDR3 contains 14 residues. V was clipped by 0 bases and J by 1 base, with 7 bases between them. Germline CDR1 reads SGHRS; CDR2 reads YFSETQ. DNA of the CDR3: TGCGCCAGCAGCTTGGCGGCGGGGAACACTGAAGCTTTCTTT. Translating it yields CASSLAAGNTEAFF.